This TCR beta chain comes out of a study of shared clonotypes between healthy human individuals. The repertoire was sequenced with immunoSEQ multiplex PCR; TCRdb's copy has only in-frame clones and lacks some. The sample carries roughly 2.5 million clones, around nine tenths recorded once. Trimming took 6 bases from V and 5 from J; bases not matched to a gene: 6. Germline V lookup: CDR1 SNHLY, CDR2 FYNNEI. This CDR3 spans 15 amino acids. Sequencing was done on a sample of naive CD4+ T cells sorted from blood. Subset meaning: CD45RA+ positively selected. The clonotype comes from a man younger than 35 in good health. V gene TRBV2 combines with J gene TRBJ2-1; TRBD2 agrees at 11 bases. CDR3 nucleotide sequence: TGTGCCAGCAGCCTAATAGCGGGGGGGAACAATGAGCAGTTCTTC. It translates to CASSLIAGGNNEQFF.